The clone carrying this T cell receptor beta chain occurred once. The sample comes from a study of blood T cell repertoires in COVID-19. Overall study: Italy, Spain and the United States were the sources of the convalescent and acute COVID-19 samples. Sources were T cells, B-cell-depleted T cells, or PBMCs; the material itself was cDNA or gDNA.

The germline CDR1 and CDR2 sequences are MNHEY and SVGAGI. V was pared by 2 bases and J by 7 bases, with 6 bases of the junction left unmatched. The CDR3 contains 14 residues. Per the authors' pipeline: Amplifying reference gene primers gave estimates of nucleated cell counts. The method was immunoSEQ multiplex PCR; TCRdb's version includes in-frame clones alone and lacks a portion of them. V and J calls and clone size are those listed in that table; D and trimming were worked out from the DNA. This table holds 180,000 or so clones, just under 90% found once. The source is a man aged 18 to 35 with active or convalescent COVID-19. The material sequenced was peripheral blood. The chain employs TRBV6-5 and TRBJ1-2, with 8 bases that match TRBD1. The CDR3 DNA follows: TGTGCCAGCAGTTACGGGACAGGATCTAGTGGCTACACCTTC. It encodes CASSYGTGSSGYTF.